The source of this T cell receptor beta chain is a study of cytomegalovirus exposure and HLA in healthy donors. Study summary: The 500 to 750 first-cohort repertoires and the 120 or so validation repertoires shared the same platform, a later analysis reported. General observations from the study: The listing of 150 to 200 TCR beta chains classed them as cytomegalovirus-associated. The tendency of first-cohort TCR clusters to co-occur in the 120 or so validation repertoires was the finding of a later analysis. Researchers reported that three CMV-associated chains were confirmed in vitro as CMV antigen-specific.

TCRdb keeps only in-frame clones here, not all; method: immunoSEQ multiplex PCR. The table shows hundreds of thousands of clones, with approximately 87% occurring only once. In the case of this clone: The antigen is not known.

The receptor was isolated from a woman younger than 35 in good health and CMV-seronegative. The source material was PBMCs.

The CDR3 is CASSLIPLVGRDNEQFF. In DNA, the CDR3 is TGTGCCAGCAGCTTAATCCCGCTGGTCGGCCGGGACAATGAGCAGTTCTTC. The gene calls are TRBV7-3 and TRBJ2-1; no clear D gene. The CDR3 runs 17 residues. Germline V CDR1 and CDR2: SGHTA, FQGTGA. The V end was cut by 1 base, the J end by 5 bases, with 18 bases between.